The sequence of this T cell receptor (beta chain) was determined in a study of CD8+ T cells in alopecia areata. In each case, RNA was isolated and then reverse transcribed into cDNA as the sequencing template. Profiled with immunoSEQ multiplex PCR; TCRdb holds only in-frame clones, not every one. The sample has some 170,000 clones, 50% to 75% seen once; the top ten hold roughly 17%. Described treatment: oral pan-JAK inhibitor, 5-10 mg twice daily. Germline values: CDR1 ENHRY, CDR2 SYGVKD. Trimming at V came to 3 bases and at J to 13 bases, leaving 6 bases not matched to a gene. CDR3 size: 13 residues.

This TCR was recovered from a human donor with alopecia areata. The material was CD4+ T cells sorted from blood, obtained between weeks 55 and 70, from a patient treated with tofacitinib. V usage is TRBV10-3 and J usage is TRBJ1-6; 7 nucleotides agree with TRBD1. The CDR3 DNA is TGTGCCATCAGTGATACACAGGGGCGGCCCCTCCACTTT. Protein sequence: CAISDTQGRPLHF.